This T cell receptor (beta chain) derives from a study of CD8 T cells in Susac syndrome. Sequencing targeted TCR beta in T cells from blood (CD8+ and CD4+). Isolation of CD8+ and CD4+ T cells was performed negatively, whereas enrichment of TEMRA cells was done by FACS. RNA totalling roughly 0.45 to 1 ug underwent reverse transcription with random hexamers. Across 54 Vbeta and 13 Jbeta, immunoSEQ multiplex PCR amplified TCR beta CDR3. TCRdb called the immunoSEQ multiplex PCR reads again in MiXCR, with one record for every CDR3 protein. The sample lists about 200,000 distinct CDR3 sequences, 90% to 95% occurring once. Findings of the study overall: The TCR sequencing and HLA analysis in the study involved a relatively small number of individuals, as the study acknowledged.

As for this clonotype: Its antigen is currently unknown.

The material sequenced was CD4+ T cells from PBMCs. The sequence was collected from a human donor with multiple sclerosis.

The CDR3 protein is CASSIGSRGGQFF. DNA of the CDR3: TGTGCCAGTAGTATAGGTTCCCGCGGGGGGCAGTTCTTC. This chain links TRBV19 with TRBJ2-1, with 7 bases lining up with TRBD2. CDR1 LNHDA and CDR2 SQIVND come from the germline V gene (reference sequence). Trimming took 1 base from V and 12 from J; bases not matched to a gene: 6. CDR3 length equals 13 residues.